This entry lists 18 T cell receptor beta chains sequenced from one sample in a study of T cells after yellow fever vaccination. A single record per CDR3 protein comes from TCRdb applying MiXCR to the 5' RACE reads. The table has around 310,000 distinct CDR3 sequences, approximately 4.2% seen once. The starting material was PBMCs, obtained 5 days after the yellow fever booster vaccination. The receptor set was obtained from a man aged 18 to 35 who received the YFV17D yellow fever vaccine.

In DNA, the CDR3 is TGCAGTGCTAGAGATGGCGCGGCCAGGGAGACCCAGTACTTC. Translated, it gives CSARDGAARETQYF. This chain joins TRBV20-1 and TRBJ2-5, with D hard to call. CDR1 is DFQATT and CDR2 is SNEGSKA in the germline V gene (reference sequence). The CDR3 is made up of 14 amino acids. The V and J ends lost 0 bases and 5 bases respectively, with 13 bases between them.

This clonotype came up many times. This chain connects TRBV7-3 to TRBJ2-3; unclear D gene. V lost 1 base, J lost 4 bases, and 9 bases lay in between. There are 14 residues in the CDR3. Looked up from germline, CDR1 is SGHTA and CDR2 is FQGTGA. The CDR3 spells CASSLMGAADTQYF. In DNA form, the CDR3 reads TGTGCCAGCAGCTTAATGGGTGCCGCAGATACGCAGTATTTT.

This sequence joins TRBV5-1 and TRBJ1-5; a weak D match, TRBD1 (5 bases). V was clipped by 2 bases and J by 5 bases, with 14 bases between them. CDR1 and CDR2 (germline): SGHRS, YFSETQ. The CDR3 has 15 residues. CDR3 nucleotides: TGCGCCAGCAGCTTAGGGGCACCATTTGATCAGCCCCAGCATTTT. Translation: CASSLGAPFDQPQHF.

This clonotype turned up a few times. The rearrangement links TRBV4-2 to TRBJ2-1; TRBD2 aligns across 11 bases. Looked up from germline, CDR1 is LGHNA and CDR2 is YNFKEQ. Unmatched junction bases numbered 11, after V lost 1 base and J lost 0 bases. The CDR3 loop spans 20 amino acids. CDR3 DNA: TGTGCCAGCAGCCAAGTAATGGCTAGCGGGGGGCTGAGCTCCTACAATGAGCAGTTCTTC. Amino acids: CASSQVMASGGLSSYNEQFF.

Only a few counts were recorded for this clonotype. This chain links TRBV19 with TRBJ2-7; tentative D call: TRBD2 (5 bases). The CDR3 spans 15 residues. The V gene's germline CDR1 is LNHDA and CDR2 SQIVND (reference sequence). Trimming stripped 3 bases from V and 3 bases from J, with 15 bases between. The CDR3 bases are TGTGCCAGTAGTATTGGGTCTAGCTCCATCTACGAGCAGTACTTC. Translating gives CASSIGSSSIYEQYF.

This chain joins TRBV4-3 and TRBJ1-2; weak D call: TRBD1 (5 bases). CDR3 size: 13 residues. In germline, CDR1 is LGHNA, CDR2 YSLEER. The V end lost 0 bases, the J end lost 9 bases, and 11 bases lay between the germline ends. The chain's CDR3 is CASSQEPGLSYTF. The DNA for the CDR3 is TGCGCCAGCAGCCAAGAACCAGGGCTCAGCTACACCTTC.

This clonotype has ten or more counts. The rearrangement joins TRBV7-9 to TRBJ2-2; possibly TRBD1 or TRBD2 for D (6 bases each). Trimming shortened V by 5 bases and J by 5 bases, and 21 bases separated the two germline ends. The CDR3 totals 17 residues. Per germline, CDR1 SEHNR and CDR2 FQNEAQ (reference sequence). CDR3 sequence reads: CASSRDKGGGGTGELFF. For the CDR3, the DNA is TGTGCCAGCAGCCGTGACAAGGGGGGCGGAGGAACCGGGGAGCTGTTTTTT.

This clonotype was observed at least ten times. V is TRBV7-9 and J is TRBJ1-6; no firm D call. This CDR3 comprises 14 residues. The V and J ends lost 4 bases and 6 bases respectively, with 10 bases between them. The germline CDR1 and CDR2 sequences are SEHNR and FQNEAQ (reference sequence). The CDR3 DNA reads as TGTGCCAGCAGCTCCCCGGGGAGTAATTCACCCCTCCACTTT. It translates to CASSSPGSNSPLHF.

The chain uses TRBV6-2 or TRBV6-3 and TRBJ1-6, with D possibly TRBD1 on 5 matching bases. V was clipped by 4 bases and J by 8 bases, with 9 bases between them. In germline, CDR1 is MNHEY, CDR2 SVGEGT. This CDR3 region has 13 residues. The CDR3 sequence: CASSFREHSPLHF. In nucleotides, the CDR3 is TGTGCCAGCAGTTTCAGGGAACATTCACCCCTCCACTTT.

This chain joins TRBV5-1 and TRBJ2-6, with D unclear. With 0 bases removed from V and 0 bases from J, the gap between germline ends came to 25 bases. This CDR3 is 22 amino acids long. Germline V gives CDR1 SGHRS, CDR2 YFSETQ. CDR3 residues: CASSLALTPILDAASGANVLTF. The CDR3 DNA follows: TGCGCCAGCAGCTTGGCCTTGACCCCTATTCTCGACGCTGCCTCTGGGGCCAACGTCCTGACTTTC. Together with reference TRBV5-1 and TRBJ2-6, the CDR3 gives the full variable domain: KAGVTQTPRYLIKTRGQQVTLSCSPISGHRSVSWYQQTPGQGLQFLFEYFSETQRNKGNFPGRFSGRQFSNSRSEMNVSTLELGDSALYLCASSLALTPILDAASGANVLTFGAGSRLTVL.

The V call is TRBV5-1, the J call TRBJ1-1; TRBD1 matches 11 bases. CDR1 and CDR2 from the germline V gene are SGHRS and YFSETQ. This CDR3 is 16 amino acids long. The V and J ends lost 0 bases and 11 bases, in that order; junction bases with no gene match: 12. The CDR3 DNA is TGCGCCAGCAGCTTGGGGACAGGGGGCAACATTTTAATGGCTTTCTTT. Protein: CASSLGTGGNILMAFF.

V usage is TRBV4-3 and J usage is TRBJ2-1, with D perhaps being TRBD1 or TRBD2 (5 bases each). Trimming took 0 bases from V and 4 from J, leaving 13 bases between them. The CDR3 has 16 amino acids. Germline V CDR1 and CDR2: LGHNA, YSLEER. The CDR3 bases are TGCGCCAGCAGCCAAGATGAAGGGACGGCATACAATGAGCAGTTCTTC. Amino acids: CASSQDEGTAYNEQFF.

This clonotype was found a few times. The V gene is TRBV4-2, the J gene TRBJ2-1; no clear D gene. CDR1 is LGHNA and CDR2 is YNFKEQ in the germline V gene. V was shortened by 0 bases and J by 4 bases, with 7 bases between the two germline ends. CDR3 length equals 14 residues. The CDR3 DNA is TGTGCCAGCAGCCAAGATACGACTTACAATGAGCAGTTCTTC. Protein product: CASSQDTTYNEQFF.

This clonotype was detected ten times or more. V is TRBV12-3 or TRBV12-4 and J is TRBJ1-5; D gene ambiguous. The CDR3 covers 13 residues. Trimming removed 1 base from V and 3 bases from J, with 4 bases in between. CDR3 in DNA: TGTGCCAGCAGTTTAGGGTTCAATCAGCCCCAGCATTTT. Translating it yields CASSLGFNQPQHF.

Ten or more counts support this clonotype. V and J are TRBV5-1 and TRBJ1-1; possibly TRBD1 for D (6 bases). CDR1 and CDR2 (germline): SGHRS, YFSETQ. The CDR3 contains 16 residues. V was shortened by 4 bases and J by 1 base, with 17 bases between the two germline ends. For the CDR3, the DNA is TGCGCCAGCAGCCCGCCAGGGGCGCGGGGGAACACTGAAGCTTTCTTT. This sequence encodes CASSPPGARGNTEAFF.

This clonotype was seen a few times. V gene TRBV5-1 combines with J gene TRBJ2-1; D unclear. Germline values: CDR1 SGHRS, CDR2 YFSETQ. The CDR3 contains 13 residues. V lost 1 base, J lost 5 bases, and 7 bases lay in between. The CDR3 nucleotides are TGCGCCAGCAGCTTGACACGGGACAATGAGCAGTTCTTC. It specifies CASSLTRDNEQFF.

A few counts support this clonotype. This CDR3 is CASSYSGGARDEQFF. CDR3 DNA: TGCGCCAGCAGCTACAGCGGGGGGGCCAGGGATGAGCAGTTCTTC. The chain has TRBV4-1 and TRBJ2-1; 10 bases match TRBD2. Germline V gives CDR1 MGHRA, CDR2 YSYEKL. The V and J ends lost 5 bases and 8 bases, in that order; junction bases with no gene match: 9. This CDR3 region has 15 residues.

V usage is TRBV7-6 and J usage is TRBJ1-1; possible D gene TRBD1, 5 bases. V was clipped by 5 bases and J by 4 bases, with 11 bases between them. The CDR3 runs 13 residues. The germline gives CDR1 SGHVS, CDR2 FNYEAQ. CDR3 protein: CASSVRGGTEAFF. In DNA form, the CDR3 reads TGTGCCAGCAGCGTACGTGGGGGCACTGAAGCTTTCTTT.